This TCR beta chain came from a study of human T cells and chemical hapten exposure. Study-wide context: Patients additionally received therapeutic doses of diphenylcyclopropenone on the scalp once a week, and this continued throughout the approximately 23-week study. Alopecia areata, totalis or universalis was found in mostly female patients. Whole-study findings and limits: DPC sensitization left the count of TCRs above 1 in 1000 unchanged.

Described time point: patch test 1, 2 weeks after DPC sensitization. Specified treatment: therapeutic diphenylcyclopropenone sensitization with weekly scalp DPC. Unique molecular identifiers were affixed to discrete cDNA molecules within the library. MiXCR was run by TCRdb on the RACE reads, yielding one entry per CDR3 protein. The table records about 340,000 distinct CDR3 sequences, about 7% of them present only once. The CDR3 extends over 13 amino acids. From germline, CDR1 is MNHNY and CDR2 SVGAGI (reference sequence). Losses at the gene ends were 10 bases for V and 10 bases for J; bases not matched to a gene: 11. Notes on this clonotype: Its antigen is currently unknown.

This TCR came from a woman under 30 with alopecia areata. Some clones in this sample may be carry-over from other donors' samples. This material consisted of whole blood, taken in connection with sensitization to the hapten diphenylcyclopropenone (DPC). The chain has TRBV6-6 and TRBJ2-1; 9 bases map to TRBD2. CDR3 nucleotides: TGTGCCACCCGCAGCGGGGGGATCCTGGAGCAGTTCTTC. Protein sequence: CATRSGGILEQFF.